Listed below are T cell receptor beta chains from one sample, sequenced in a study of T cell responses to AZD1222 COVID-19 vaccine. Assay used: immunoSEQ multiplex PCR; TCRdb lists only in-frame clones, some missing. Counted here are 100,000 to 120,000 clones, approximately 90% occurring once; the ten biggest clones make up roughly 15%. The specimen comprised peripheral blood, sampled 28 days after the second AZD1222 dose. These receptor sequences come from an adult who received the AZD1222 COVID-19 vaccine. The CDR3 runs from the conserved cysteine through the conserved F or W. The D gene is left open where the match is weak. A row's size may be missing; if present it is once, few, many or a size class.

d_call	v_call	clone_size	j_call	cdr3_nt	cdr3_aa
TRBD1	TRBV7-9	few	TRBJ2-7	TGTGCCAGCGGCATTAAAGGACAGGACTACGAGCAGTACTTC	CASGIKGQDYEQYF
TRBD1	TRBV4-2	NA	TRBJ1-5	TGTGCCAGCAGCCAGGAGCGGGACAGCTATCAGCCCCAGCATTTT	CASSQERDSYQPQHF
TRBD1	TRBV5-1	few	TRBJ1-1	TGCGCCAGCAGCTTGGGCGACAGGGGTCGGAACACTGAAGCTTTCTTT	CASSLGDRGRNTEAFF
NA	TRBV9	once	TRBJ2-3	TGTGCCAGCAGCGTCTCCGGGGGAAGCACAGATACGCAGTATTTT	CASSVSGGSTDTQYF
TRBD1	TRBV3-1/TRBV3-2	NA	TRBJ1-5	TGTGCCAGCAGCCATAGGACAGGCCGAGGGCCCCAGCATTTT	CASSHRTGRGPQHF
NA	TRBV9	once	TRBJ1-4	TGTGCCAGCAGTTCACAGGATACTAATGAAAAACTGTTTTTT	CASSSQDTNEKLFF
NA	TRBV12-5	NA	TRBJ2-1	TGTGCTAGTGGTTTGGGGATCTACAATGAGCAGTTCTTC	CASGLGIYNEQFF
NA	TRBV2	NA	TRBJ2-2	TGTGCCAGCAGTGAACGGCGGCAGGGGCATGGCGGGGAGCTGTTTTTT	CASSERRQGHGGELFF
TRBD2	TRBV9	NA	TRBJ2-2	TGTGCCAGCAGCGCCGGAGCGGGGGGTACGAACACCGGGGAGCTGTTTTTT	CASSAGAGGTNTGELFF
NA	TRBV3-1/TRBV3-2	NA	TRBJ1-6	TGTGCCAGCAGCCAAGATGCGGGTGCGGCACCCCTCCACTTT	CASSQDAGAAPLHF
TRBD2	TRBV27	NA	TRBJ2-1	TGTGCCAGCAGCACTAGCGGACACCGGGGCAATGAGCAGTTCTTC	CASSTSGHRGNEQFF
NA	TRBV6-5	few	TRBJ1-1	TGTGCCAGCAGTTACTGGAAGAACACTGAAGCTTTCTTT	CASSYWKNTEAFF
NA	TRBV7-8	NA	TRBJ2-2	TGTGCCAGCAGCTTTGACTTCACCGGGGAGCTGTTTTTT	CASSFDFTGELFF
NA	TRBV2	NA	TRBJ1-5	TGTGCCAGCAGCCCAAGTCAGGGGCGCAGTCAGCCCCAGCATTTT	CASSPSQGRSQPQHF
NA	TRBV5-1	NA	TRBJ1-5	TGCGCCAGCAGCTGGGATGGCAATCAGCCCCAGCATTTT	CASSWDGNQPQHF
NA	TRBV2	NA	TRBJ1-2	TGTGCCAGCAGTGTGGGCAGAGCTAACTATGGCTACACCTTC	CASSVGRANYGYTF
NA	TRBV11-3	NA	TRBJ2-7	TGTGCCAGCAGTTCGGGGGTACAGGGTGCACGCGAGCAGTACTTC	CASSSGVQGAREQYF
NA	TRBV21-1	NA	TRBJ1-1	TGTGCCAGCAGCAAAGAAAGGAACCTAGGGTGCCCTTGCTCCACTGAAGCTTTCTTT	CASSKERNLGCPCSTEAFF
NA	TRBV27	NA	TRBJ2-7	TGTGCCAGCAGTCACGGTCCCGAGGGACAGTACTTC	CASSHGPEGQYF
TRBD1	TRBV27	few	TRBJ1-1	TGTGCCAGCAGTCCTTACAGGGGTCAGATAAACACTGAAGCTTTCTTT	CASSPYRGQINTEAFF
NA	TRBV9	NA	TRBJ2-3	TGTGCCAGCAGCGTATGGATCGGGGGCCGGGAAGATACGCAGTATTTT	CASSVWIGGREDTQYF